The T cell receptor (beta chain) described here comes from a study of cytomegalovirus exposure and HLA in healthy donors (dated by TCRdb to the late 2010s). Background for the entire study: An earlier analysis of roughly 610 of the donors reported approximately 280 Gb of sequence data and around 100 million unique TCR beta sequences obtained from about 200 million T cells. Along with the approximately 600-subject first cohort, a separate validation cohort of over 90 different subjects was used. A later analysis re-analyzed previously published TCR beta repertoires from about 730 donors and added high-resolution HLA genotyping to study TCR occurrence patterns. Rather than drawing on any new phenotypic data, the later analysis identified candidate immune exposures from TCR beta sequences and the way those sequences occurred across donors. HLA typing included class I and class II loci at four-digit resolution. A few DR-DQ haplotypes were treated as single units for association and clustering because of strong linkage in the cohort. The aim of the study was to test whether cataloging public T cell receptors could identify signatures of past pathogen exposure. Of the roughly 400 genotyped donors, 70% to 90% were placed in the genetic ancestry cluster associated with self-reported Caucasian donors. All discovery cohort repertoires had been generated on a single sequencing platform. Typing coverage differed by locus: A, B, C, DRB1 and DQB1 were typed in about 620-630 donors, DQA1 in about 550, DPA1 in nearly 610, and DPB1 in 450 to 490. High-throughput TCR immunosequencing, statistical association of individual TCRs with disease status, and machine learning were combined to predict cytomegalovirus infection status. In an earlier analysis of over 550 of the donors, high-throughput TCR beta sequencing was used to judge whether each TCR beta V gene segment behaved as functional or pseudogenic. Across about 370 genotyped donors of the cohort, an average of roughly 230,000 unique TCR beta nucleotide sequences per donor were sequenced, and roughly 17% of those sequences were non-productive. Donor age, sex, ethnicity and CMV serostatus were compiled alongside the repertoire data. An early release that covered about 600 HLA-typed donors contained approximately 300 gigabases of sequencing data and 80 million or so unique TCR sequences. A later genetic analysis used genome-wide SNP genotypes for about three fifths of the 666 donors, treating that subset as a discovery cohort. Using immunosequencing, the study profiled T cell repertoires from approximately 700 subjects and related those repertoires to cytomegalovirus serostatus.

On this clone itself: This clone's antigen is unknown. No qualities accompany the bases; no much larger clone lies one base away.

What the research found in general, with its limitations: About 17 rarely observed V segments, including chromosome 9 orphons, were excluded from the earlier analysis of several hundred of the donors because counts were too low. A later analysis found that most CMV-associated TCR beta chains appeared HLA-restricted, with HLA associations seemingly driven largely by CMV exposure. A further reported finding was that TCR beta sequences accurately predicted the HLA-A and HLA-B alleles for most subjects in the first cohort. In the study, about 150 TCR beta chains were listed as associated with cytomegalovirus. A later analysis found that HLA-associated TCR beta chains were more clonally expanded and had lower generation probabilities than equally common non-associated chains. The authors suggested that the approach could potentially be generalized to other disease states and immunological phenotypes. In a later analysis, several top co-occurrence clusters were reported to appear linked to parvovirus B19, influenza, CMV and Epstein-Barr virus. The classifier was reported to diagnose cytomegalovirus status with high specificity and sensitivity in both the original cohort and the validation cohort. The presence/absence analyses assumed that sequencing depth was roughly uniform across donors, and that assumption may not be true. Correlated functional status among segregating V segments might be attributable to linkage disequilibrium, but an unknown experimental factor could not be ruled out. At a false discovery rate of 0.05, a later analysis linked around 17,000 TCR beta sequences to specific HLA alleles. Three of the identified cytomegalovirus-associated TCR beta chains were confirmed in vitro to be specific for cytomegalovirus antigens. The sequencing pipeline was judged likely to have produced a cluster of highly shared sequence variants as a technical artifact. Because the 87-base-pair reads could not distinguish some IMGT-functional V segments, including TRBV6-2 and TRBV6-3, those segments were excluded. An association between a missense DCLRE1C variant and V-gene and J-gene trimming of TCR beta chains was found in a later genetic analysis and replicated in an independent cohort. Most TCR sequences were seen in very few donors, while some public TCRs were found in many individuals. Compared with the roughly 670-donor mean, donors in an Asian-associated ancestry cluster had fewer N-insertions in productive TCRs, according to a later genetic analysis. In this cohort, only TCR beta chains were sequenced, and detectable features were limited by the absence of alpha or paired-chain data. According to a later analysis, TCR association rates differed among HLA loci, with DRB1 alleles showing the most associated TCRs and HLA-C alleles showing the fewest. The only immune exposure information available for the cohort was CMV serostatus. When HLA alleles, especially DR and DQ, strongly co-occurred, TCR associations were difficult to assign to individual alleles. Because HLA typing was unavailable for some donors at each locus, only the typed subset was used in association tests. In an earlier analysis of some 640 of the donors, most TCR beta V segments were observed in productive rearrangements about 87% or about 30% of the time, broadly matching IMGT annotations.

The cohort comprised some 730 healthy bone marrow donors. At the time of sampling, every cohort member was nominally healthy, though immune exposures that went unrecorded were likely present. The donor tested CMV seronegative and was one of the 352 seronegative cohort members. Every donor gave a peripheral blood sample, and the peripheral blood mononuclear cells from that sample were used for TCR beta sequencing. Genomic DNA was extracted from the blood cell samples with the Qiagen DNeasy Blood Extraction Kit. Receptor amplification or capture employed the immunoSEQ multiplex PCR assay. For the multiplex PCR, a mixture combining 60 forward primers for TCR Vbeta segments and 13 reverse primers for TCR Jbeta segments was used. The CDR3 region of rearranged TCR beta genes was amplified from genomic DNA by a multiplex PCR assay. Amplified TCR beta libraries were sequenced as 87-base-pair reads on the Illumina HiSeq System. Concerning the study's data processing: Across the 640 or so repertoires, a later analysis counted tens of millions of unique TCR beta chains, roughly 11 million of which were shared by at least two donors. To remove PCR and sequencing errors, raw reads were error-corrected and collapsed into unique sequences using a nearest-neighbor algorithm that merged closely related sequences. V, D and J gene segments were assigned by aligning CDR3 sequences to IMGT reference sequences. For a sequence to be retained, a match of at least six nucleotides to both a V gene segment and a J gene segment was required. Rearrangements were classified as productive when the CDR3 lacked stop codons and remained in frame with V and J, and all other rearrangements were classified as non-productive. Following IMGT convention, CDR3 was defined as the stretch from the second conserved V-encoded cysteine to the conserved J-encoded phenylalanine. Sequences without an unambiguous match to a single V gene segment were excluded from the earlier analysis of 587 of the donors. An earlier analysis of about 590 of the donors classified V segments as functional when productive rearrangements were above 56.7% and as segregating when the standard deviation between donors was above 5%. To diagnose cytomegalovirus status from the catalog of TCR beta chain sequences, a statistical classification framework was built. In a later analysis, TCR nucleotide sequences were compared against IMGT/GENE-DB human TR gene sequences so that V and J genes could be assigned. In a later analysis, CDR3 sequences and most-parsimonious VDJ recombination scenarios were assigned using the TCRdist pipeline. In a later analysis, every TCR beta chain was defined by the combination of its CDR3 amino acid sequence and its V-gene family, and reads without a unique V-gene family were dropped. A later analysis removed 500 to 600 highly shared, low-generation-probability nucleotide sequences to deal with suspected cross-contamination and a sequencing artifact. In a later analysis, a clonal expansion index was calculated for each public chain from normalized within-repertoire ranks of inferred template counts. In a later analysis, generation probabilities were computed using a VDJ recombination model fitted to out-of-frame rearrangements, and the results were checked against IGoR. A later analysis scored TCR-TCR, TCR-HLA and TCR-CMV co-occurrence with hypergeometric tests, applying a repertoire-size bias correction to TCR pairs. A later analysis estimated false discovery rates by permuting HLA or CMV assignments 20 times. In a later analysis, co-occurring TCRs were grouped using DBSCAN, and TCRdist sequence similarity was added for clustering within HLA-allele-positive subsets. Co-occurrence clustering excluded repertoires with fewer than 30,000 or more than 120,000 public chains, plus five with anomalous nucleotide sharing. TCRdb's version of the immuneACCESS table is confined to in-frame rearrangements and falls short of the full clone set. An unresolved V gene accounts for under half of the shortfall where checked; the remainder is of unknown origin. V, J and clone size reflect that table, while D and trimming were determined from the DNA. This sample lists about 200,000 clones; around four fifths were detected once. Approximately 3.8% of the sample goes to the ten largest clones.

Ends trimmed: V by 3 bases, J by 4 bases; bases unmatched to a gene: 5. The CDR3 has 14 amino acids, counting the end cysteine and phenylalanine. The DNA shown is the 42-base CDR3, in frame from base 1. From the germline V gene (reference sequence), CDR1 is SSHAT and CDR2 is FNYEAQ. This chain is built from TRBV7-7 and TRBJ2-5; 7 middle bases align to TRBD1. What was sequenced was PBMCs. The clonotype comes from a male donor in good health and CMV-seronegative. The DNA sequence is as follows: TGTGCCAGCAGCTTGGGCAGGGGGTCAGAGACCCAGTACTTC. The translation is CASSLGRGSETQYF.